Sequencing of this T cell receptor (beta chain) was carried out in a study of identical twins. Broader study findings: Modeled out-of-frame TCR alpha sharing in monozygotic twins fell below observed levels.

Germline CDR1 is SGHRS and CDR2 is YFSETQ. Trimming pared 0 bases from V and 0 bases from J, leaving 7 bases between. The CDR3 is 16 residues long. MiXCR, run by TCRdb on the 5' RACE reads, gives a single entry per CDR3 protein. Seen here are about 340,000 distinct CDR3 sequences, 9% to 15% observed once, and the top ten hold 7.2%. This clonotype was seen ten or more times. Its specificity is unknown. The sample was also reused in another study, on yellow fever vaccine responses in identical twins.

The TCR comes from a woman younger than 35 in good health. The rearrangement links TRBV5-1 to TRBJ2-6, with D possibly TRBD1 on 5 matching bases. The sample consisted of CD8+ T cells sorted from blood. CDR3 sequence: CASSLDRSSGANVLTF. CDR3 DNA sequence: TGCGCCAGCAGCTTGGACAGGAGCTCTGGGGCCAACGTCCTGACTTTC. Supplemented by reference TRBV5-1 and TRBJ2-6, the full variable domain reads KAGVTQTPRYLIKTRGQQVTLSCSPISGHRSVSWYQQTPGQGLQFLFEYFSETQRNKGNFPGRFSGRQFSNSRSEMNVSTLELGDSALYLCASSLDRSSGANVLTFGAGSRLTVL.